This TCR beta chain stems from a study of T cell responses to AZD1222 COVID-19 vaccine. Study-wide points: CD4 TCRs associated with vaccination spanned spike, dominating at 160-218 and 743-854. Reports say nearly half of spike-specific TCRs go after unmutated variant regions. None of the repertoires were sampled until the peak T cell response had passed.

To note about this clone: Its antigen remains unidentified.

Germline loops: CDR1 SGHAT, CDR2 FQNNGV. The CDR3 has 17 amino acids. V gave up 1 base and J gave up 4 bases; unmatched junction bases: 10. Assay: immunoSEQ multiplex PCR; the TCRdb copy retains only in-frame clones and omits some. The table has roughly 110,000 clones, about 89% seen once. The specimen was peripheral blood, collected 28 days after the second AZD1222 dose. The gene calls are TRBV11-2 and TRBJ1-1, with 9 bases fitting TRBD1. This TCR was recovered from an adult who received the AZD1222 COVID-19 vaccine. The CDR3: CASSLGALRDRATEAFF. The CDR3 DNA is TGTGCCAGCAGCTTAGGGGCGTTGCGGGACAGGGCCACTGAAGCTTTCTTT.